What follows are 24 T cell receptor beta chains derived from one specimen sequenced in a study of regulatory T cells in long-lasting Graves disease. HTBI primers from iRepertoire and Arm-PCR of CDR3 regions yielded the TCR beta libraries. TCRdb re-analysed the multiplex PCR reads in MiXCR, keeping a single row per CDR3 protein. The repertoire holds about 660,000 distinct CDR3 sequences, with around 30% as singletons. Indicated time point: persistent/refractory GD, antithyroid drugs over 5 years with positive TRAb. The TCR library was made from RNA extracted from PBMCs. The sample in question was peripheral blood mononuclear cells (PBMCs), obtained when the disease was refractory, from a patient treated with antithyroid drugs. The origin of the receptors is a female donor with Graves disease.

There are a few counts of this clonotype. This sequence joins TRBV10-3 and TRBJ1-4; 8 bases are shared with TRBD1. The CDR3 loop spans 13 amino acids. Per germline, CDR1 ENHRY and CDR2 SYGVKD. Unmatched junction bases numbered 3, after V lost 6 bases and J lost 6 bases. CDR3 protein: CAIRQGGDEKLFF. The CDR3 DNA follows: TGTGCCATCAGACAGGGGGGAGATGAAAAACTGTTTTTT.

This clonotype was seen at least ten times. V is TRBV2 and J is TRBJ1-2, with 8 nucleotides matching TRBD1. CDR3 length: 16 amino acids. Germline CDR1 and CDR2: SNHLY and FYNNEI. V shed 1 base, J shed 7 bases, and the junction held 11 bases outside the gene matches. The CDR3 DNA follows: TGTGCCAGCAGTGAAGAGAGCGGCGGACAGGGAGGTGGCTACACCTTC. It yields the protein CASSEESGGQGGGYTF.

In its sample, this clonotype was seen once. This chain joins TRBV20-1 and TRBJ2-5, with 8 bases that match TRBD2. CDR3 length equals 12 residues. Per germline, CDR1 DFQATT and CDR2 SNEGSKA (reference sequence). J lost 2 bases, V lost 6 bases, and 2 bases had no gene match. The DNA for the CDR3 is TGCAGTGCCGTAGCGGGGCAAGAGACCCAGTACTTC. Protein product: CSAVAGQETQYF.

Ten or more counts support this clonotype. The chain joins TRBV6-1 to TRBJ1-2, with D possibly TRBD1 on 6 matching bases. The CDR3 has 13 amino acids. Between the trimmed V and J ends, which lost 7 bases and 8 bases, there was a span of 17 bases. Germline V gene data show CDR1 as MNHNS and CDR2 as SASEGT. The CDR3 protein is CASIQQGFRGYTF. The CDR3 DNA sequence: TGTGCCAGCATACAACAGGGTTTTCGGGGCTACACCTTC.

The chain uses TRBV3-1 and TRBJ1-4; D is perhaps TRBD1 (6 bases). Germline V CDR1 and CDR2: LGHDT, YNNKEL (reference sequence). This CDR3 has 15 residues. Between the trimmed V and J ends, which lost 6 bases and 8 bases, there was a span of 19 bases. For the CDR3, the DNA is TGTGCCAGCAGACTCCGGGGGGCATATACGGAAAAACTGTTTTTT. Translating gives CASRLRGAYTEKLFF.

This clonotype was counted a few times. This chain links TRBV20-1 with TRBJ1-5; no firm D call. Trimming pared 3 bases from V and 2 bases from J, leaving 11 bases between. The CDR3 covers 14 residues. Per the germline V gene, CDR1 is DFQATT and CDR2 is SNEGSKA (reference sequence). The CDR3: CSASRAAGNQPQHF. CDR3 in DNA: TGCAGTGCTAGTCGGGCGGCAGGCAATCAGCCCCAGCATTTT.

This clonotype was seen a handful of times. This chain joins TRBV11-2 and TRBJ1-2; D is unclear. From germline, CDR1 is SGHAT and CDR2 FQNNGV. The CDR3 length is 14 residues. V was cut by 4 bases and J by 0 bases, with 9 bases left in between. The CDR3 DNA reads TGTGCCAGCAGCTCCGACCCAACTAACTATGGCTACACCTTC. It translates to CASSSDPTNYGYTF. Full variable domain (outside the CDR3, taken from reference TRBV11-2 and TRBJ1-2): EAGVAQSPRYKIIEKRQSVAFWCNPISGHATLYWYQQILGQGPKLLIQFQNNGVVDDSQLPKDRFSAERLKGVDSTLKIQPAKLEDSAVYLCASSSDPTNYGYTFGSGTRLTVV.

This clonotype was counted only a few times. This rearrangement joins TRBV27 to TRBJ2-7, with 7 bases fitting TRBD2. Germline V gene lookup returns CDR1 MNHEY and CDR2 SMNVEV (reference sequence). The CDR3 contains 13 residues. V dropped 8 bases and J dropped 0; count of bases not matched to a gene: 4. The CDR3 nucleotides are TGTGCCAGCCGGGGGGTTTACTCCTACGAGCAGTACTTC. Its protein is CASRGVYSYEQYF.

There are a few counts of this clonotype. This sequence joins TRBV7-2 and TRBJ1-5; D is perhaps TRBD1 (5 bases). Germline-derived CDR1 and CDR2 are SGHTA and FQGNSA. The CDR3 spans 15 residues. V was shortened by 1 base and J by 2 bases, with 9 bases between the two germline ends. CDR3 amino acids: CASSLDGGGNQPQHF. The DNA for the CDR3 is TGTGCCAGCAGCTTAGATGGGGGGGGCAATCAGCCCCAGCATTTT.

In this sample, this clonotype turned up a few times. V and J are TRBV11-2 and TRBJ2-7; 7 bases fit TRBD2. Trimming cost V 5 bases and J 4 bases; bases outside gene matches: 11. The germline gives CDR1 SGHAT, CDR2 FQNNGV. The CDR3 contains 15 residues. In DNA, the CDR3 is TGTGCCAGCAGCCCCGGGCCTAGCGGCGAGTACGAGCAGTACTTC. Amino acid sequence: CASSPGPSGEYEQYF.

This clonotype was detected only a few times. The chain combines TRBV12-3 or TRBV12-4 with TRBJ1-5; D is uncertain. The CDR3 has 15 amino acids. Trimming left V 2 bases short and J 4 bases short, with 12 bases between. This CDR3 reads CASSLMAGVNQPQHF. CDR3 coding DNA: TGTGCCAGCAGTTTAATGGCAGGCGTTAATCAGCCCCAGCATTTT.

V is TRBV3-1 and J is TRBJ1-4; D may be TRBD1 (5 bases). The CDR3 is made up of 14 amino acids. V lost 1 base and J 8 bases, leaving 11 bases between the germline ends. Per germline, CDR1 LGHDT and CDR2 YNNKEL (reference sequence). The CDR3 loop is CASSQAGVGEKLFF. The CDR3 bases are TGTGCCAGCAGCCAAGCGGGGGTGGGGGAAAAACTGTTTTTT.

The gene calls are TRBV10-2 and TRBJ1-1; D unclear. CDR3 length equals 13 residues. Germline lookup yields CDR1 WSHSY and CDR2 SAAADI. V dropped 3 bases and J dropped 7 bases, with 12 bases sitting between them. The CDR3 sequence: CASSDDLLSEAFF. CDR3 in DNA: TGCGCCAGCAGTGATGACCTGTTGAGTGAAGCTTTCTTT.

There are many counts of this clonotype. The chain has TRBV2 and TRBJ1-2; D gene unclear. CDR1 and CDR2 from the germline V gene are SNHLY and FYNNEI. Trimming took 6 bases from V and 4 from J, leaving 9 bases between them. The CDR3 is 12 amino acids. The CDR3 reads CASRLDFYGYTF. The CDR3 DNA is TGTGCCAGCAGGCTGGACTTCTATGGCTACACCTTC.

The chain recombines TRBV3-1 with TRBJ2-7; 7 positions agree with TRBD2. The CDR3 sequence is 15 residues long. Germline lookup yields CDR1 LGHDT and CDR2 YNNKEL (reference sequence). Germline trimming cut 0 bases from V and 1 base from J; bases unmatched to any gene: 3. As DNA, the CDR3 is TGTGCCAGCAGCCAAGATACGGGAGGTTCCTACGAGCAGTACTTC. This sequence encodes CASSQDTGGSYEQYF.

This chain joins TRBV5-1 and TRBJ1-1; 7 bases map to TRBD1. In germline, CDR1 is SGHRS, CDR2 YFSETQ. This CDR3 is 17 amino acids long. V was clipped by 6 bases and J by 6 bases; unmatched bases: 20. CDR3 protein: CASTPRPTGQAPAEAFF. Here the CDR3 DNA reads TGCGCCAGCACCCCCCGGCCGACAGGGCAGGCCCCCGCTGAAGCTTTCTTT.

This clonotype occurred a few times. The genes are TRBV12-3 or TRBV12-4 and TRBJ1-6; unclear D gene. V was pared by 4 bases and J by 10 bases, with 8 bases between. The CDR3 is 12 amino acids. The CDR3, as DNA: TGTGCCAGCAGTTCCGGGTACTCACCCCTCCACTTT. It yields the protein CASSSGYSPLHF.

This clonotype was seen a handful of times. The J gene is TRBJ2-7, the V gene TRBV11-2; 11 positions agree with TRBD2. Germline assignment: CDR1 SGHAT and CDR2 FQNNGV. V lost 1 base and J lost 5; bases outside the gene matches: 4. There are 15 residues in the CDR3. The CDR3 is CASSLGLAGPDEQYF. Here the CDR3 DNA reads TGTGCCAGCAGCTTAGGACTAGCGGGGCCCGACGAGCAGTACTTC.

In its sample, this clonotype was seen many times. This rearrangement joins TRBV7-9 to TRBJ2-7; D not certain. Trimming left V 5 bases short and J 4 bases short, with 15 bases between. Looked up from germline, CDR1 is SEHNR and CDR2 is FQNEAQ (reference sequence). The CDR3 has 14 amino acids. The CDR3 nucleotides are TGTGCCAGCAGCAAGGACGGTCGTAGGTACGAGCAGTACTTC. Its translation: CASSKDGRRYEQYF.

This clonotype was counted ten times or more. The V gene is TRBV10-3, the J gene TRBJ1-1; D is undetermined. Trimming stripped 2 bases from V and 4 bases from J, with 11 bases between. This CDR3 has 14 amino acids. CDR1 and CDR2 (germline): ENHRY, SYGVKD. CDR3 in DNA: TGTGCCATCAGTGAGAGAGCCGGGAGCACTGAAGCTTTCTTT. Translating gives CAISERAGSTEAFF.

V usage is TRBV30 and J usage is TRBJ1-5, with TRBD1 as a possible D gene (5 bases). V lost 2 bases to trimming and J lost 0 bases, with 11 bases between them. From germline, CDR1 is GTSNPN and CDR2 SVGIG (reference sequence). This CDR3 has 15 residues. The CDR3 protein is CAWSPGLPSNQPQHF. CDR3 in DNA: TGTGCCTGGAGTCCGGGACTTCCTAGCAATCAGCCCCAGCATTTT.

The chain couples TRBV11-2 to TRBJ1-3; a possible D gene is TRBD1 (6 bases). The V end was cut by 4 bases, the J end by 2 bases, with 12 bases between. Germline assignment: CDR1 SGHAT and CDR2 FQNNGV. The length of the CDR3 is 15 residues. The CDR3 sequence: CASSSPGQTGNTIYF. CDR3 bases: TGTGCCAGCAGCTCTCCGGGACAAACTGGAAACACCATATATTTT.

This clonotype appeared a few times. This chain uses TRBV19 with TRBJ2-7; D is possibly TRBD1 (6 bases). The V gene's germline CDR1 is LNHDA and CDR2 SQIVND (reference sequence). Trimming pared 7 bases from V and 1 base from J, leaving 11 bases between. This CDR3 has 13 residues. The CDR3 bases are TGTGCCAGTACCCCGACAGGATCCTACGAGCAGTACTTC. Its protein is CASTPTGSYEQYF.

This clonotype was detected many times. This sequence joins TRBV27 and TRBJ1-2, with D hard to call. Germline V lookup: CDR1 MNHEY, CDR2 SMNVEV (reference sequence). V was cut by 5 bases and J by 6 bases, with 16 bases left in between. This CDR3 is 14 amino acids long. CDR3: CASSQTLQSDGYTF. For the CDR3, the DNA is TGTGCCAGCAGTCAGACACTTCAGAGTGATGGCTACACCTTC.